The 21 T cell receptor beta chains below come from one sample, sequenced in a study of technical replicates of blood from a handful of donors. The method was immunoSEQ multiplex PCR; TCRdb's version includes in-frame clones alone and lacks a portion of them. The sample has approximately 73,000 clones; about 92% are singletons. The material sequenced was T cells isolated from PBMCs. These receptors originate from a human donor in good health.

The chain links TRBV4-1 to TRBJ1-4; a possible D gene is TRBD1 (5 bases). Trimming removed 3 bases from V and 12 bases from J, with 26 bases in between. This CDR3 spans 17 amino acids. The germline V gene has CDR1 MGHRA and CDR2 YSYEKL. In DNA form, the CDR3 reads TGCGCCAGCAGCCATCTCCCTACTGGCCGGGGGGGTTTAGAACTGTTTTTT. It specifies CASSHLPTGRGGLELFF.

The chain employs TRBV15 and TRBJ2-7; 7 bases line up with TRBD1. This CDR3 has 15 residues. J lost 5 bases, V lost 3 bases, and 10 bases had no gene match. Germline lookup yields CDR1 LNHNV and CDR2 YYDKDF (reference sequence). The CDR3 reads CATSSRDRDINEQYF. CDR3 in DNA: TGTGCCACCAGCAGCAGAGACAGGGATATCAACGAGCAGTACTTC.

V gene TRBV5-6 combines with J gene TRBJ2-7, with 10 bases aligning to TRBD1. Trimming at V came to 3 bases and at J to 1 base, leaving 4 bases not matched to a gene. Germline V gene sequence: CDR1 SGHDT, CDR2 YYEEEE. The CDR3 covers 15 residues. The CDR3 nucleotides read TGTGCCAGCAGCTCCCCGGGACAGGGGTCCTACGAGCAGTACTTC. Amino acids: CASSSPGQGSYEQYF.

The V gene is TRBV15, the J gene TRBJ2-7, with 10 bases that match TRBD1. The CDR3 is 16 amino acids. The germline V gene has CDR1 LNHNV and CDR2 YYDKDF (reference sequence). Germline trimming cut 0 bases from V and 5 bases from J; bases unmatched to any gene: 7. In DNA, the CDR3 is TGTGCCACCAGCAGAGATAAATCGACAGGGGGCCACGAGCAGTACTTC. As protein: CATSRDKSTGGHEQYF.

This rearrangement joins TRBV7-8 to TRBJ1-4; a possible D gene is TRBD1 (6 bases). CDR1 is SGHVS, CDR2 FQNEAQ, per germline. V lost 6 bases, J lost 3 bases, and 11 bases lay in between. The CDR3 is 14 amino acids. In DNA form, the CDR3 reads TGTGCCAGCAGACTGGCAGGGGCTAATGAAAAACTGTTTTTT. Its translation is CASRLAGANEKLFF.

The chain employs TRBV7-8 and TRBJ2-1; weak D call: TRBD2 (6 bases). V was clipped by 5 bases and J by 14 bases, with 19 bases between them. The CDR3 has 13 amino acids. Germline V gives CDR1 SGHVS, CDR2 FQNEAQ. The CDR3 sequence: CASSRGTWVIEFF. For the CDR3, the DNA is TGTGCCAGCAGCCGAGGGACTTGGGTCATTGAGTTCTTC.

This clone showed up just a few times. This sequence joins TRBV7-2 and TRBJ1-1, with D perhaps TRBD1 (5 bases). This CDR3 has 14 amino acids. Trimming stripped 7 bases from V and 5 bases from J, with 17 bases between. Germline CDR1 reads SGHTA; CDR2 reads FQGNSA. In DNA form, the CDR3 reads TGTGCCAGCAAACCCTCGGGGGTAGAGACTGAAGCTTTCTTT. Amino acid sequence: CASKPSGVETEAFF.

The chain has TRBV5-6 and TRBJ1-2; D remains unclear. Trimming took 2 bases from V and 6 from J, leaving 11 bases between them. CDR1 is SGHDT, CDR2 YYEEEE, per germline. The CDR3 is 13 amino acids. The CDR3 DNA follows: TGTGCCAGCAGCTTACTCATCTCGAATGGCTACACCTTC. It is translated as CASSLLISNGYTF.

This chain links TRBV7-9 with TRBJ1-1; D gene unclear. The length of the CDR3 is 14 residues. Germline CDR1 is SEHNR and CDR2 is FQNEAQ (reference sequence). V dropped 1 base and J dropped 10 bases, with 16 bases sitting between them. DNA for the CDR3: TGTGCCAGCAGCTTAGGATTAAAGCAGGTCGGAGCTTTCTTT. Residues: CASSLGLKQVGAFF.

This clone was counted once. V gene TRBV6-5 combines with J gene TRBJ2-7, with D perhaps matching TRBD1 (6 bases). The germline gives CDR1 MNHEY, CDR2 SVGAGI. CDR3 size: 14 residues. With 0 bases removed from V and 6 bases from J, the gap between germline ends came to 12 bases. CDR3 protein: CASSYSITGSEQYF. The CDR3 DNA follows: TGTGCCAGCAGTTACTCGATTACAGGGTCCGAGCAGTACTTC.

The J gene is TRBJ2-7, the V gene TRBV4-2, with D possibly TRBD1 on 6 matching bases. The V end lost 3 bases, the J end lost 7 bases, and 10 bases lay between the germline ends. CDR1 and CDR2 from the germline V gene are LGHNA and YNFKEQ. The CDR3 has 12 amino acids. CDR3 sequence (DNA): TGTGCCAGCAGCCACCAAACAGGGGAGCAGTACTTC. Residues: CASSHQTGEQYF.

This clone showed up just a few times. CDR3 DNA sequence: TGCAGCATTTCAGGGGAAGACACTGAAGCTTTCTTT. Translated, it gives CSISGEDTEAFF. The chain links TRBV29-1 to TRBJ1-1; D perhaps matches TRBD1 (6 bases). V lost 8 bases and J lost 3, with 13 bases in between. This CDR3 comprises 12 residues. CDR1 is SQVTM, CDR2 ANQGSEA, per germline.

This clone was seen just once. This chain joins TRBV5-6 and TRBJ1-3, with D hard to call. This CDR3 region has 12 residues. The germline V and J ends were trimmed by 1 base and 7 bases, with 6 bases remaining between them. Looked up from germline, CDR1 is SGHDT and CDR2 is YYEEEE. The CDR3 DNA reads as TGTGCCAGCAGCTTGTGGGAGAACACCATATATTTT. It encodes CASSLWENTIYF. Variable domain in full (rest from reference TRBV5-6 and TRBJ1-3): DAGVTQSPTHLIKTRGQQVTLRCSPKSGHDTVSWYQQALGQGPQFIFQYYEEEERQRGNFPDRFSGHQFPNYSSELNVNALLLGDSALYLCASSLWENTIYFGEGSWLTVV.

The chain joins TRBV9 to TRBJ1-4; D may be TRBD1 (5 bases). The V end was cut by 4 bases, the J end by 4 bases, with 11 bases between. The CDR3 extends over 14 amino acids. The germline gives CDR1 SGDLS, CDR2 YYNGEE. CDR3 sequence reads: CASSPGGSNEKLFF. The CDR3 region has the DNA TGTGCCAGCAGCCCCGGGGGGAGTAATGAAAAACTGTTTTTT.

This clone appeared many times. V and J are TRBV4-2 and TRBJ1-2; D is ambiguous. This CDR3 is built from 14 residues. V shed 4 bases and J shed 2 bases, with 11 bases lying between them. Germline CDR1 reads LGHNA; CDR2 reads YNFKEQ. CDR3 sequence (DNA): TGTGCCAGCAGCCTTGACACGAGAAACTATGGCTACACCTTC. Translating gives CASSLDTRNYGYTF.

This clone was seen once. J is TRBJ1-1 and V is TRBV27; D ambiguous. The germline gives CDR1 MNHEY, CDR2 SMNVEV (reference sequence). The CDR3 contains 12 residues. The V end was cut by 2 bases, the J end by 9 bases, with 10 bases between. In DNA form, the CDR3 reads TGTGCCAGCAGTTTAGGGCAGAGCAAAGCTTTCTTT. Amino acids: CASSLGQSKAFF.

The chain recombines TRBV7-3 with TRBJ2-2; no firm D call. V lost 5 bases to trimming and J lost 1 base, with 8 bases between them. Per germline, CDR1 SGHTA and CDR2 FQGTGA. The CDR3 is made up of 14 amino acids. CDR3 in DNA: TGTGCCAGCAGCGTCTCCGTGAACACCGGGGAGCTGTTTTTT. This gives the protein CASSVSVNTGELFF.

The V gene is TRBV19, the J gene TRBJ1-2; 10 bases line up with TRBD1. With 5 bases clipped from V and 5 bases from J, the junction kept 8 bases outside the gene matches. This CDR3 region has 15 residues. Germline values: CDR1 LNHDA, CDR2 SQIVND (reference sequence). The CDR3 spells CASSAPGQGPYGYTF. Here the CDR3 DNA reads TGTGCCAGTAGTGCACCGGGACAGGGGCCGTATGGCTACACCTTC.

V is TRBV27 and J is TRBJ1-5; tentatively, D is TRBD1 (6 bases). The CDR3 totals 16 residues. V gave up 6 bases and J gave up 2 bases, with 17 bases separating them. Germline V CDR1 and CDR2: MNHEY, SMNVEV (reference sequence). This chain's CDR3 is CASSPSSGARNQPQHF. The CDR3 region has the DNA TGTGCCAGCAGCCCGTCCTCAGGGGCCCGCAATCAGCCCCAGCATTTT.

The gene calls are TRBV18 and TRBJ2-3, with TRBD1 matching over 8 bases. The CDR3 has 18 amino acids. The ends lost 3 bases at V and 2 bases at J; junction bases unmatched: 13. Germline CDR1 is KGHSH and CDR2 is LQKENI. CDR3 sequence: CASSPSTIRTGYTDTQYF. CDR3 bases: TGTGCCAGCTCACCTTCAACAATCAGGACAGGGTACACAGATACGCAGTATTTT.

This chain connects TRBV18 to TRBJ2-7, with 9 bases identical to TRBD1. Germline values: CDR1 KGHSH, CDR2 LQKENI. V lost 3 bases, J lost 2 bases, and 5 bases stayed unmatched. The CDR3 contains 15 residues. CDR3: CASSPGTGKTYEQYF. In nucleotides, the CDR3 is TGTGCCAGCTCACCTGGGACAGGGAAAACCTACGAGCAGTACTTC.